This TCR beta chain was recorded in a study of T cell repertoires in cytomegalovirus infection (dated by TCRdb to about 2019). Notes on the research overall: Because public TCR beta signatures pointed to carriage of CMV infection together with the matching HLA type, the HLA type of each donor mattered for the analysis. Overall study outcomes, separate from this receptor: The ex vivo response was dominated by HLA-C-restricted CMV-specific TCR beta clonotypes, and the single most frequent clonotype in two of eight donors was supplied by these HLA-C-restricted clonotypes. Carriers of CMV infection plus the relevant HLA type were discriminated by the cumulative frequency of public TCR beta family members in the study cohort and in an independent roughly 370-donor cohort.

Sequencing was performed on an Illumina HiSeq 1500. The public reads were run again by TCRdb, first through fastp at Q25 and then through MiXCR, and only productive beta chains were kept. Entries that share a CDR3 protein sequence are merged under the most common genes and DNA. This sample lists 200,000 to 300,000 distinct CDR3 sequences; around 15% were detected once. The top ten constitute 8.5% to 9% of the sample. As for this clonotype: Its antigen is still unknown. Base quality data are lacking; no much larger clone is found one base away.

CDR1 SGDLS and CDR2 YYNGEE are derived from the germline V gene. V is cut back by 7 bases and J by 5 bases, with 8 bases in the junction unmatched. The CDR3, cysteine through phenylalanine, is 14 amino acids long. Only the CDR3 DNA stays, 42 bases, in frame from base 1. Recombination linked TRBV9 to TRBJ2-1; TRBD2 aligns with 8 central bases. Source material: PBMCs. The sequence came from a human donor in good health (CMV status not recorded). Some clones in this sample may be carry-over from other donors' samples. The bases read TGTGCCAGCCCTAAGCGGGAGACCCACAATGAGCAGTTCTTC. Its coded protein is CASPKRETHNEQFF.